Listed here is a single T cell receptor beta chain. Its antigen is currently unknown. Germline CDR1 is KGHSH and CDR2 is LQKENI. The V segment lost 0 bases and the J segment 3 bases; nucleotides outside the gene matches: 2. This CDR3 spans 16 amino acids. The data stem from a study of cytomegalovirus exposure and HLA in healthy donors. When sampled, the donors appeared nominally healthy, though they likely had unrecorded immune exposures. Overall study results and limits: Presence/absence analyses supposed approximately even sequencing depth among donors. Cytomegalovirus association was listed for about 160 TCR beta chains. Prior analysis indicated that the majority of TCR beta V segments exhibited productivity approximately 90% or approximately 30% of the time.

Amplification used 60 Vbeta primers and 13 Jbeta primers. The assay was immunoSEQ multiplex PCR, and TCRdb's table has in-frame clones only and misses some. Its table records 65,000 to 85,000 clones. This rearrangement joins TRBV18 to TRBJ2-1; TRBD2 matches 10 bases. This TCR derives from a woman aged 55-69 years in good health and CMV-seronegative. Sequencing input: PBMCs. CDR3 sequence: CASSPPGLADYNEQFF. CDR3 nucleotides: TGTGCCAGCTCACCACCCGGACTAGCGGACTACAATGAGCAGTTCTTC.